The next 28 T cell receptor beta chains were all read from a single sample in a study of low-dose radiotherapy and immunotherapy resistance in tumors. Primers used for first-strand cDNA, a TRAV- and TRBV-specific set, covered both alpha and beta chains. TCRs underwent approximately 20 PCR cycles of amplification with a constant-region primer and V-primer adapter. TCRdb independently ran MiXCR on the reads; one entry per CDR3 protein. The table lists about 30,000 distinct CDR3 sequences, about half of them singletons. Noted time point: after trial treatment. Treatment denoted: LDRT plus nivolumab, ipilimumab, low-dose cyclophosphamide and aspirin (RACIN trial). Sequencing used PBMCs, obtained after low-dose radiotherapy plus immunotherapy. Every receptor here comes from a male donor with gallbladder cancer.

In its sample, this clonotype was seen many times. The chain joins TRBV6-6 to TRBJ2-7, with D unresolved. Trimming cost V 6 bases and J 0 bases, with 15 bases left between them. Germline V gene sequence: CDR1 MNHNY, CDR2 SVGAGI (reference sequence). The CDR3 sequence is 15 residues long. The CDR3 region is CASSDARKSSYEQYF. For the CDR3, the DNA is TGTGCCAGCAGCGACGCCAGGAAGAGCTCCTACGAGCAGTACTTC.

The chain combines TRBV29-1 with TRBJ2-3, with TRBD2 matching 10 bases. V lost 4 bases, J lost 6 bases, and 4 bases stayed unmatched. The CDR3 extends over 13 amino acids. Germline CDR1 and CDR2: SQVTM and ANQGSEA. CDR3 DNA: TGCAGCGTTGCTAGCGGGAGCGGCGATACGCAGTATTTT. Translation: CSVASGSGDTQYF.

This clonotype was seen just once. Since a far larger clone is one base different, this is likely a read error. The chain has TRBV5-5 and TRBJ2-1; maybe TRBD2 (6 bases). The germline V and J ends were trimmed by 4 bases and 10 bases, with 18 bases remaining between them. Germline CDR1 SGHKS, CDR2 YYEKEE (reference sequence). This CDR3 is built from 14 residues. CDR3 amino acids: CASSMVGGSGEQFF. CDR3 bases: TGTGCCAGCAGCATGGTGGGGGGATCGGGCGAGCAGTTCTTC.

In this sample, this clonotype turned up many times. The chain combines TRBV19 with TRBJ2-2, with D perhaps matching TRBD1 or TRBD2 (5 bases each). V was shortened by 2 bases and J by 4 bases, with 11 bases between the two germline ends. CDR3 length: 15 amino acids. Germline assignment: CDR1 LNHDA and CDR2 SQIVND (reference sequence). This chain's CDR3 is CASSIPRELTGELFF. The CDR3 nucleotides read TGTGCCAGTAGTATACCCAGGGAGCTCACCGGGGAGCTGTTTTTT.

The chain carries TRBV11-2 and TRBJ2-2; D tentatively fits TRBD1 or TRBD2 (5 bases each). V lost 3 bases, J lost 1 base, and 9 bases lay in between. The CDR3 sequence is 15 residues long. Germline loops: CDR1 SGHAT, CDR2 FQNNGV. CDR3 sequence reads: CASSFGTLNTGELFF. CDR3 coding DNA: TGTGCCAGCAGCTTTGGGACGTTGAACACCGGGGAGCTGTTTTTT.

Regarding this clonotype: A far larger clone is only one base removed, so a read error is likely. This sequence joins TRBV29-1 and TRBJ2-1, with TRBD1 identical over 11 bases. The CDR3 extends over 14 amino acids. Losses at the gene ends were 1 base for V and 9 bases for J; bases not matched to a gene: 5. Germline values: CDR1 SQVTM, CDR2 ANQGSEA. The CDR3 sequence is CSVEVGQGAGEQFF. CDR3 in DNA: TGCAGCGTTGAAGTAGGACAGGGGGCTGGTGAGCAGTTCTTC.

As to this clonotype: The junction differs from germline at one of its ends, possibly a read error. This chain connects TRBV28 to TRBJ2-3; D is unclear. The CDR3 is 12 amino acids. CDR1 and CDR2 from the germline V gene are MDHEN and SYDVKM. The DNA of the CDR3 is TGCGCTACAGCCGCTAGCACAGATACGCAGTATTTT. This codes for CATAASTDTQYF.

This sequence joins TRBV13 and TRBJ2-1, with 14 bases matching TRBD2. Germline CDR1 PRHDT, CDR2 FYEKMQ (reference sequence). V lost 5 bases and J lost 16; bases outside the gene matches: 10. The CDR3 length is 14 residues. In DNA form, the CDR3 reads TGTGCCAGCAGCCCGGGACTAGCGGGAGTGTATACTTTCTTC. Translation: CASSPGLAGVYTFF.

This clonotype showed up many times. This chain joins TRBV12-3 or TRBV12-4 and TRBJ1-1, with D perhaps matching TRBD1 (5 bases). V dropped 3 bases and J dropped 0 bases, with 11 bases sitting between them. CDR3 length: 15 residues. CDR3 region: CASSFTGALNTEAFF. The CDR3 DNA reads TGTGCCAGCAGTTTTACCGGGGCTTTGAACACTGAAGCTTTCTTT.

This chain uses TRBV5-6 with TRBJ2-1; D is unclear. Trimming left V 2 bases short and J 3 bases short, with 9 bases between. This CDR3 spans 14 amino acids. The germline gives CDR1 SGHDT, CDR2 YYEEEE. The chain's CDR3 is CASSFRRHYNEQFF. The CDR3 DNA follows: TGTGCCAGCAGCTTTCGACGGCACTACAATGAGCAGTTCTTC.

The chain is built from TRBV23-1 and TRBJ2-1; D remains unclear. TRBV23-1 is classed as an ORF, of uncertain function. This CDR3 has 15 residues. With 4 bases removed from V and 1 base from J, the gap between germline ends came to 11 bases. The CDR3 coding sequence is TGCGCCAGCAGTCTGGAAGTGACATCCTACAATGAGCAGTTCTTC. Amino acid sequence: CASSLEVTSYNEQFF.

Notes on this clonotype: A far larger clone is one base from this, pointing to a likely read error. The J gene is TRBJ1-6, the V gene TRBV6-8, with a weak D call TRBD1 (5 bases). V shed 7 bases and J shed 9 bases, with 16 bases lying between them. Germline V lookup: CDR1 MNHGY, CDR2 SAAAGT. This CDR3 is built from 14 residues. The CDR3, as DNA: TGTGCCAGCACCTCGGCACAGGAAGGTTCACCCCTCCACTTT. This sequence encodes CASTSAQEGSPLHF.

This rearrangement joins TRBV3-1 to TRBJ1-3; no definite D call. CDR1 is LGHDT and CDR2 is YNNKEL in the germline V gene (reference sequence). The CDR3 is 14 amino acids. V shed 1 base and J shed 0 bases, with 4 bases lying between them. DNA of the CDR3: TGTGCCAGCAGCCAAGGCCACTCTGGAAACACCATATATTTT. Protein sequence: CASSQGHSGNTIYF. Looking up the rest from reference TRBV3-1 and TRBJ1-3 gives the full variable domain: DTAVSQTPKYLVTQMGNDKSIKCEQNLGHDTMYWYKQDSKKFLKIMFSYNNKELIINETVPNRFSPKSPDKAHLNLHINSLELGDSAVYFCASSQGHSGNTIYFGEGSWLTVV.

As regards this clonotype: Since a far larger clone is one base different, this is likely a read error. The J gene is TRBJ2-7, the V gene TRBV5-4, with D maybe TRBD2 (5 bases). Trimming pared 4 bases from V and 7 bases from J, leaving 18 bases between. CDR3 length equals 14 residues. CDR1 is SGHNT, CDR2 YYREEE, per germline (reference sequence). The CDR3: CASSVNRGNNEQYF. The DNA for the CDR3 is TGTGCCAGCAGCGTGAACCGGGGAAACAATGAGCAGTACTTC.

Here the CDR3 reads CASSKQGRDQPQHF. CDR3 sequence (DNA): TGTGCCAGCAGTAAGCAGGGGAGGGATCAGCCCCAGCATTTT. The gene calls are TRBV6-5 and TRBJ1-5, with a tentative D call TRBD1 (6 bases). CDR1 is MNHEY and CDR2 is SVGAGI in the germline V gene. The CDR3 covers 14 residues. Trimming removed 5 bases at V and 5 bases at J, with 13 bases between.

The chain joins TRBV5-1 to TRBJ2-7, with 11 bases matching TRBD1. The V gene's germline CDR1 is SGHRS and CDR2 YFSETQ. Trimming cost V 7 bases and J 5 bases; bases outside gene matches: 8. This CDR3 spans 14 amino acids. The CDR3 nucleotides read TGCGCCAGCCAGACCGGGACAGGGGGACACGAGCAGTACTTC. It codes for CASQTGTGGHEQYF.

The V and J genes are TRBV6-2 or TRBV6-3 and TRBJ2-2; 7 bases line up with TRBD2. Trimming took 0 bases from V and 5 from J; bases not matched to a gene: 6. The CDR3 extends over 16 amino acids. CDR1 MNHEY and CDR2 SVGEGT come from the germline V gene. CDR3 in amino acids: CASSYSTPGGTGELFF. CDR3 nucleotide sequence: TGTGCCAGCAGTTACTCTACCCCGGGGGGAACCGGGGAGCTGTTTTTT.

This chain joins TRBV20-1 and TRBJ2-7, with a tentative D call TRBD2 (5 bases). The CDR3 extends over 14 amino acids. The V gene lost 5 bases and the J gene lost 3 bases, with 17 bases spanning the gap. Germline CDR1 and CDR2: DFQATT and SNEGSKA (reference sequence). As DNA, the CDR3 is TGCAGTGCTCCCGACCGGACTCTCAACTACGAGCAGTACTTC. Translating it yields CSAPDRTLNYEQYF.

A remark on this clonotype: This sequence is one base from a far larger clone and is likely a read error. This sequence joins TRBV11-3 and TRBJ2-5, with D perhaps TRBD2 (6 bases). Germline-derived CDR1 and CDR2 are SGHNT and YENEEA. The CDR3 consists of 14 residues. CDR3 nucleotides: TGTGCCATCAGCTTATCCAGACCGGAGGGGACCCAGTACTTC. Its translation: CAISLSRPEGTQYF.

This clonotype was detected only a few times. V and J are TRBV9 and TRBJ2-5; D is undetermined. The CDR3 extends over 16 amino acids. The ends were cut back, 0 bases at V and 2 bases at J, with 14 bases in the middle. Looked up from germline, CDR1 is SGDLS and CDR2 is YYNGEE. CDR3 in amino acids: CASSVGPASGQETQYF. CDR3 sequence (DNA): TGTGCCAGCAGCGTAGGTCCAGCTTCAGGACAAGAGACCCAGTACTTC.

This clonotype was counted ten times or more. The chain's CDR3 is CASSLGTGTGAFF. CDR3 coding DNA: TGTGCCAGCAGCCTCGGGACAGGGACGGGAGCTTTCTTT. The genes are TRBV3-1 and TRBJ1-1; 9 positions match TRBD1. The CDR3 sequence is 13 residues long. CDR1 is LGHDT and CDR2 is YNNKEL in the germline V gene (reference sequence). The J segment lost 10 bases and the V segment lost 4 bases, leaving 7 bases of the junction unmatched.

This clonotype has just one count. It differs at one base from a far larger clone, so likely a read error. V and J are TRBV6-5 and TRBJ2-5; 10 positions match TRBD2. V lost 6 bases to trimming and J lost 1 base; unmatched junction nucleotides: 5. The germline CDR1 and CDR2 sequences are MNHEY and SVGAGI. The CDR3 contains 15 residues. CDR3 in amino acids: CASRSSGGPQETQYF. CDR3 sequence (DNA): TGTGCCAGCAGGTCTAGCGGGGGCCCCCAAGAGACCCAGTACTTC.

This clonotype was observed a few times. This chain connects TRBV4-2 to TRBJ1-2; D is unresolved. The V gene's germline CDR1 is LGHNA and CDR2 YNFKEQ. The V end lost 0 bases, the J end lost 8 bases, and 13 bases lay between the germline ends. The CDR3 length is 14 residues. The CDR3 DNA reads TGTGCCAGCAGCCAAGATGGGAGCCAGAGGGGCTACACCTTC. It encodes CASSQDGSQRGYTF.

Notes on this clonotype: A far larger clone is only one base removed, so a read error is likely. The V gene is TRBV9, the J gene TRBJ2-5, with a weak D call TRBD1 (5 bases). Germline V gene data show CDR1 as SGDLS and CDR2 as YYNGEE. CDR3 length: 15 residues. Trimming stripped 2 bases from V and 11 bases from J, with 22 bases between. Here the CDR3 reads CASSVGASSYNEQYF. CDR3 in DNA: TGTGCCAGCAGCGTTGGGGCAAGCTCCTACAATGAGCAGTACTTC.

Remarks on this clonotype: A read error is likely here: a far larger clone is one base away. The V gene is TRBV6-5, the J gene TRBJ2-1, with 10 nucleotides matching TRBD1. From germline, CDR1 is MNHEY and CDR2 SVGAGI. The CDR3 runs to 15 residues. J was trimmed by 10 bases and V by 5 bases; bases with no gene match: 11. The CDR3 loop reads CASSPLPTGGHEQFF. Written as DNA, the CDR3 is TGTGCCAGCAGTCCCTTGCCGACAGGGGGCCACGAGCAGTTCTTC.

In this sample, this clonotype turned up many times. This chain's CDR3 is CASSVRQDLSVLTF. The CDR3 DNA sequence: TGTGCCAGCAGCGTGAGACAGGATCTTTCGGTCCTGACTTTC. The V call is TRBV6-2 or TRBV6-3, the J call TRBJ2-6, with a weak D call TRBD1 (6 bases). The CDR3 has 14 residues. Trimming removed 6 bases at V and 13 bases at J, with 19 bases between. Per the germline V gene, CDR1 is MNHEY and CDR2 is SVGEGT.

This clonotype was recorded a few times. The rearrangement uses TRBV12-3 or TRBV12-4 and TRBJ2-3, with TRBD2 identical over 14 bases. Trimming removed 6 bases from V and 4 bases from J; junction bases left unmatched: 3. This CDR3 contains 15 residues. DNA of the CDR3: TGTGCCAGCAGGGGACTAGCGGGAGAGCCAGATACGCAGTATTTT. Translating gives CASRGLAGEPDTQYF.

The chain combines TRBV7-2 with TRBJ2-5, with 13 bases aligning to TRBD2. Germline CDR1 and CDR2: SGHTA and FQGNSA. Trimming cost V 5 bases and J 4 bases; bases outside gene matches: 7. This CDR3 has 16 amino acids. CDR3 nucleotide sequence: TGTGCCAGCAGCGGCGGACTAGCGGGGGTTCGAGAGACCCAGTACTTC. Translated: CASSGGLAGVRETQYF.